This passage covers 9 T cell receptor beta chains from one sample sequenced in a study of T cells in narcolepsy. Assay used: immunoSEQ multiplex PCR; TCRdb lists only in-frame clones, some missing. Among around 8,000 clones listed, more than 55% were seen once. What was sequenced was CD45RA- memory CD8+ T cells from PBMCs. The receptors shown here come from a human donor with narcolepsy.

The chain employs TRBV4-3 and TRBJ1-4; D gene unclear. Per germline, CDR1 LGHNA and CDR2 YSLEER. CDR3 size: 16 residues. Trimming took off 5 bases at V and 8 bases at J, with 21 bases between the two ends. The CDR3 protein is CASSTSRRWSSEKLFF. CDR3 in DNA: TGCGCCAGCAGCACTAGCCGTCGGTGGTCGAGCGAAAAACTGTTTTTT.

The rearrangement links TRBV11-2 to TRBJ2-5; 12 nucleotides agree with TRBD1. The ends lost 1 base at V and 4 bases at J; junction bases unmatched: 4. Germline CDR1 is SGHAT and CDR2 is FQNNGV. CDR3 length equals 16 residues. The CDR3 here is CASSLGDRGQGETQYF. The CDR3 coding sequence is TGTGCCAGCAGCTTAGGGGACAGGGGGCAGGGAGAGACCCAGTACTTC.

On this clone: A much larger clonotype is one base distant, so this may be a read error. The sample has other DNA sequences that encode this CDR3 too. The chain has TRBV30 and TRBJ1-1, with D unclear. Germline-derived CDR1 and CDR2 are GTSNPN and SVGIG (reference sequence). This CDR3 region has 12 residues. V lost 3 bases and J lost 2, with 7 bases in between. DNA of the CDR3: TGTGCCTGGAGAACGGCTAACACTGAAGCTTTCTTT. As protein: CAWRTANTEAFF.

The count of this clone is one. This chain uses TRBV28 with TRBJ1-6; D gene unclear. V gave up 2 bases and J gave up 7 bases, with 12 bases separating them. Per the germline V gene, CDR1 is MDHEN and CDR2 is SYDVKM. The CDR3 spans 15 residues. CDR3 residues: CASSLRVRTNSPLHF. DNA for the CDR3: TGTGCCAGCAGTTTAAGGGTCCGGACGAATTCACCCCTCCACTTT. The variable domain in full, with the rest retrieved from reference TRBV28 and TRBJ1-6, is DVKVTQSSRYLVKRTGEKVFLECVQDMDHENMFWYRQDPGLGLRLIYFSYDVKMKEKGDIPEGYSVSREKKERFSLILESASTNQTSMYLCASSLRVRTNSPLHFGNGTRLTVT.

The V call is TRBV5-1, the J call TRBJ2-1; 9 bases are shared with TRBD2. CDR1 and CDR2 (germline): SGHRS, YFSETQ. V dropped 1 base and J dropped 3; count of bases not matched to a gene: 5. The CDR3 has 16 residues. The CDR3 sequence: CASSLPLAGSYNEQFF. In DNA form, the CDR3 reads TGCGCCAGCAGCTTGCCTCTAGCGGGGAGCTACAATGAGCAGTTCTTC. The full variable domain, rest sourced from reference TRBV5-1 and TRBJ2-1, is KAGVTQTPRYLIKTRGQQVTLSCSPISGHRSVSWYQQTPGQGLQFLFEYFSETQRNKGNFPGRFSGRQFSNSRSEMNVSTLELGDSALYLCASSLPLAGSYNEQFFGPGTRLTVL.

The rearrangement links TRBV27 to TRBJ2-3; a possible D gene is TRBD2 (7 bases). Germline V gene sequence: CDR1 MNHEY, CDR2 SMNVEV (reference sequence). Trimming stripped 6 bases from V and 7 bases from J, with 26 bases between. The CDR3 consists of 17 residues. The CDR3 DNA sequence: TGTGCCAGCAGCCGGGATGGGGCGGGGGCCCTCAAAAATACGCAGTATTTT. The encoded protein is CASSRDGAGALKNTQYF.

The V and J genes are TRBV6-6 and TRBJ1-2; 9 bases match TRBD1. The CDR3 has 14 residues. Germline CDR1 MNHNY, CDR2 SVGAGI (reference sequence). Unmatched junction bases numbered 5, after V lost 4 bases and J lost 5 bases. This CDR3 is CASSSTGGGYGYTF. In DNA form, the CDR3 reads TGTGCCAGCAGTTCAACAGGGGGCGGGTATGGCTACACCTTC.

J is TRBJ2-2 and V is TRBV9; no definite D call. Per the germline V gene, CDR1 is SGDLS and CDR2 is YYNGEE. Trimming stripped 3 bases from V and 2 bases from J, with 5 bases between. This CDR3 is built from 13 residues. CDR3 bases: TGTGCCAGCAGCGCTTTCAACACCGGGGAGCTGTTTTTT. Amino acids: CASSAFNTGELFF.

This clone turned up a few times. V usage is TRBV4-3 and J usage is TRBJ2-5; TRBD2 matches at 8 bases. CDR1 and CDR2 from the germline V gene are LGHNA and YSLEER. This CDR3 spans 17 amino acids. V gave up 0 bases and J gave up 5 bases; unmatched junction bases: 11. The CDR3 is CASSQELISTSVETQYF. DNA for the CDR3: TGCGCCAGCAGCCAAGAGCTGATATCGACTAGCGTGGAGACCCAGTACTTC.